This TCR beta chain emerged from a study of blood T cells in healthy people across ages. J was trimmed by 7 bases and V by 5 bases; bases with no gene match: 10. From germline, CDR1 is DFQATT and CDR2 SNEGSKA (reference sequence). The CDR3 is 14 amino acids. PCR was performed a second time for about 6 to 11 cycles using a sample-barcoded 5' primer and a J-beta primer mix. A template-switch adaptor with 12 random nucleotides tagged each cDNA molecule. TCRdb fed the 5' RACE reads into MiXCR, producing one record per CDR3 protein. The sample has more than 650,000 distinct CDR3 sequences; about 55% are singletons. Isolation recovered at least 7 million PBMCs from every sample. Extractions gave at least 5.5 micrograms of total RNA per sample.

The source of this sequence is a man older than 75 in good health. The chain recombines TRBV20-1 with TRBJ1-4; 7 bases map to TRBD1. Sequencing was performed on blood. CDR3 nucleotides: TGCAGTGCTCTATTCGGGGAGGGGGCTGAAAAACTGTTTTTT. This codes for CSALFGEGAEKLFF.